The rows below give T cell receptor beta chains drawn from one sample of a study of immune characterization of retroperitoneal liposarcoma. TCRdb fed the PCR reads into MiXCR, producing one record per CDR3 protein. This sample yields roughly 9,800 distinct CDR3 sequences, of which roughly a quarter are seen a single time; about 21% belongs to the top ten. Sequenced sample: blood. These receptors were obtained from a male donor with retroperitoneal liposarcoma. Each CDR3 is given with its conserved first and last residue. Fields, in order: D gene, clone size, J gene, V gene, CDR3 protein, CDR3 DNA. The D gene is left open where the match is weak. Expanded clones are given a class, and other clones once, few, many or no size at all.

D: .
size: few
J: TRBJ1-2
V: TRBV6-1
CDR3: CASSDTGKGSYGYTF
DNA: TGTGCCAGCAGTGACACAGGGAAGGGAAGCTATGGCTACACCTTC

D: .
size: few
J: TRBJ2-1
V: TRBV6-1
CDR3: CASHREISNEQFF
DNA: TGTGCCTCGCACAGGGAAATCTCGAATGAGCAGTTCTTC

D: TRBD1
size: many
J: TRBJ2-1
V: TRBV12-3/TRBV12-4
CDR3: CASTHRGRSYNEQFF
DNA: TGTGCCAGTACCCACAGGGGGCGTAGTTACAATGAGCAGTTCTTC

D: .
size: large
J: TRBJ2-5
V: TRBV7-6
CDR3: CASSSSTGYQETQYF
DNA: TGTGCCAGCAGCTCCTCGACAGGTTACCAAGAGACCCAGTACTTC

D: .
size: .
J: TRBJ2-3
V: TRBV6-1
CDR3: CASIMGGASTDTQYF
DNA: TGTGCCAGCATAATGGGCGGGGCTAGCACAGATACGCAGTATTTT

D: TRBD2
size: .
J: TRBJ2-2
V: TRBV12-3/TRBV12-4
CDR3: CASTRGSGRTGELFF
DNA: TGTGCCAGCACCCGTGGTAGCGGGCGGACCGGGGAGCTGTTTTTT

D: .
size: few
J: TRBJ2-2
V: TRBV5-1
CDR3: CASSPPTNTGELFF
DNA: TGCGCCAGCAGCCCACCGACGAACACCGGGGAGCTGTTTTTT

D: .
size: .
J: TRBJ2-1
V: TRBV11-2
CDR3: CASSEWGGLNEQFF
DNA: TGTGCCAGCAGCGAGTGGGGGGGCCTAAATGAGCAGTTCTTC

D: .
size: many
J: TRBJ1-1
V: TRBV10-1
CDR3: CASSFGMNTEAFF
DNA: TGCGCCAGTAGCTTCGGGATGAACACTGAAGCTTTCTTT

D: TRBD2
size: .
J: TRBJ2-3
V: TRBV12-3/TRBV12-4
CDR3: CASGGAPDTDTQYF
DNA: TGTGCCTCCGGGGGGGCTCCGGATACAGATACGCAGTATTTT

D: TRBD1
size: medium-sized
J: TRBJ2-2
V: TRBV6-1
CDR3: CASIRTYRDRGPGGELFF
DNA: TGTGCCAGCATCAGAACCTACCGGGACAGGGGGCCGGGCGGGGAGCTGTTTTTT

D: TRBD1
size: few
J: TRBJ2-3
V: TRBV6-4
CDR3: CVSSRGGSSTDTQYF
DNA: TGTGTCAGCTCCCGAGGGGGCTCTAGCACAGATACGCAGTATTTT

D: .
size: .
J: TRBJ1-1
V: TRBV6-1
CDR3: CASSEERNTEAFF
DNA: TGTGCCAGCAGTGAGGAACGGAACACTGAAGCTTTCTTT

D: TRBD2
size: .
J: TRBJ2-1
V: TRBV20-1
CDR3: CSARETGGGLYNEQFF
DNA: TGCAGTGCTAGAGAGACGGGCGGGGGGCTGTACAATGAGCAGTTCTTC

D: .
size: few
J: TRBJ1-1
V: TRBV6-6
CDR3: CASSRPDSSRIGTEAFF
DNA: TGTGCCAGCAGCCGCCCCGACAGTTCCCGGATAGGCACTGAAGCTTTCTTT

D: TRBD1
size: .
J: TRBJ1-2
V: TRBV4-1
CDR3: CASSQPTTGRDGYTF
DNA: TGCGCCAGCAGCCAACCTACGACAGGGCGAGATGGCTACACCTTC

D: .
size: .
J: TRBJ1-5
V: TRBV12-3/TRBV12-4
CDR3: CASSLGQNQPQHF
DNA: TGTGCCAGCAGTTTAGGCCAGAATCAGCCCCAGCATTTT

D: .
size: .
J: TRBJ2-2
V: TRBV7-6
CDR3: CASSSFAGHSVGELFF
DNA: TGTGCCAGCAGCTCCTTTGCGGGGCACTCTGTCGGGGAGCTGTTTTTT

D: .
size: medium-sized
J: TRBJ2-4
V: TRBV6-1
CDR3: CASSEGRDVAKNIQYF
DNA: TGTGCCAGCAGTGAGGGCAGGGATGTTGCCAAAAACATTCAGTACTTC

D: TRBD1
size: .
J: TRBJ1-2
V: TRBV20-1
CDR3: CSARAITGGIYGYTF
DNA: TGCAGTGCTAGAGCCATTACAGGGGGTATCTATGGCTACACCTTC

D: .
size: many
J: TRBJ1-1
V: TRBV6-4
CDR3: CASSSGPGDTEAFF
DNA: TGTGCCAGCAGCAGTGGGCCGGGGGACACTGAAGCTTTCTTT

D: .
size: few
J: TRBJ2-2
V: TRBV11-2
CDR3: CASIPGAYTGELFF
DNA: TGTGCCAGCATTCCGGGGGCGTACACCGGGGAGCTGTTTTTT

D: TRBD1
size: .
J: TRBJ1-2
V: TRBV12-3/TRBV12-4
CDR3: CASSTGGADYGYTF
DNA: TGTGCCAGCAGCACAGGGGGCGCGGACTATGGCTACACCTTC

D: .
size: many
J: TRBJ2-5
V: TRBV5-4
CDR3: CASSGKSGETQYF
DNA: TGTGCCAGCAGCGGAAAAAGCGGGGAGACCCAGTACTTC

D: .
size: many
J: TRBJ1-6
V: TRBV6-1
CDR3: CASLAGNNSPLHF
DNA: TGTGCCAGCCTGGCAGGGAATAATTCACCCCTCCACTTT

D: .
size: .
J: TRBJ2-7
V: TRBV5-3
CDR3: CAPRRGNPYEQYF
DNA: TGTGCCCCAAGAAGGGGGAACCCCTACGAGCAGTACTTC

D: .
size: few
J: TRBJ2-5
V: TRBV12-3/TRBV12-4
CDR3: CASSRGTMYQETQYF
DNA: TGTGCCAGCAGTCGCGGGACAATGTACCAAGAGACCCAGTACTTC

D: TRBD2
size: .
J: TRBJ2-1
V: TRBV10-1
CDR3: CATHQTSGRNEQFF
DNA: TGCGCCACGCACCAGACTAGCGGGAGAAACGAGCAGTTCTTC

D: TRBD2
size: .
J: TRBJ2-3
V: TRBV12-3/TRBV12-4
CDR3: CASSLGGADTQYF
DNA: TGTGCCAGCAGTTTGGGAGGGGCAGATACGCAGTATTTT

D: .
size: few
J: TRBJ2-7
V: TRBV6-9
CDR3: CASSYYGSSYEQYF
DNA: TGTGCCAGCAGTTATTACGGCAGTTCCTACGAGCAGTACTTC

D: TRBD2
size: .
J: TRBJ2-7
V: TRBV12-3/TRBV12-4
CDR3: CASSSSGTSYEQYF
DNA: TGTGCCAGCAGTTCTAGCGGGACCTCCTACGAGCAGTACTTC

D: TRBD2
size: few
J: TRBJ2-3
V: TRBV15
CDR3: CATSRTSGGWDTQYF
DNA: TGTGCCACCAGCAGGACTAGCGGGGGGTGGGATACGCAGTATTTT

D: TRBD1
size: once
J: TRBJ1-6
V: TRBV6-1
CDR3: CASSSRGTGVYEQHF
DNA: TGTGCCAGCAGCTCTCGGGGGACAGGGGTCTACGAGCAGCACTTT

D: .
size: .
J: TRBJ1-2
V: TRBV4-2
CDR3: CASSQDAQAYGYTF
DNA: TGTGCCAGCAGCCAAGATGCGCAGGCCTATGGCTACACCTTC

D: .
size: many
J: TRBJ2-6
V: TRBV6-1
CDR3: CASSDRDISGANVLTF
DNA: TGTGCCAGCAGTGACCGAGATATCTCTGGGGCCAACGTCCTGACTTTC

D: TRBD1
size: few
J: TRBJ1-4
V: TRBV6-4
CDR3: CASSGGQGREKLFF
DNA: TGTGCCAGCAGTGGGGGACAGGGGCGCGAAAAACTGTTTTTT

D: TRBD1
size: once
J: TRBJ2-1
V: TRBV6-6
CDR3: CASSRTGEGETQFF
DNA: TGTGCCAGCAGCCGGACAGGCGAAGGGGAGACCCAGTTCTTC

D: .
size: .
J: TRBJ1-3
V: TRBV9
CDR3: CASSEGGTSGNTIYF
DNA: TGTGCCAGCAGCGAGGGCGGGACGAGTGGAAACACCATATATTTT

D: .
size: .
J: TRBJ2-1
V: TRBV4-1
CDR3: CASSRWGYNEQFF
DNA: TGCGCCAGCAGCCGCTGGGGGTACAATGAGCAGTTCTTC

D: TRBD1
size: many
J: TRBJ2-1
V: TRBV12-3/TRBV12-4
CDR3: CASRQGTVYNEQFF
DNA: TGTGCCAGCAGACAAGGGACAGTATACAATGAGCAGTTCTTC

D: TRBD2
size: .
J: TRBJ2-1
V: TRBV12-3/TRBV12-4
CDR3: CASSPWAAGRSNEQFF
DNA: TGTGCCAGCAGCCCTTGGGCAGCGGGACGATCCAATGAGCAGTTCTTC

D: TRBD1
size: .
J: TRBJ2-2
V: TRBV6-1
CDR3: CASSDSAGTGDTGELFF
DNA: TGTGCCAGCAGTGACTCTGCGGGGACAGGGGACACCGGGGAGCTGTTTTTT

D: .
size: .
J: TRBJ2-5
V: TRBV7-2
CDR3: CASSLSWSSYNEQYF
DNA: TGTGCCAGCAGCCTTAGCTGGAGCTCCTACAATGAGCAGTACTTC

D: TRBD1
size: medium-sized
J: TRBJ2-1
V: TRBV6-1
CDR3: CASSSGQIYNEQFF
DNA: TGTGCCAGCAGTTCGGGACAGATATACAATGAGCAGTTCTTC

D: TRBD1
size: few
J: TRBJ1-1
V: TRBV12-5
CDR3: CASDPGQGAMNTEAFF
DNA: TGTGCTAGTGATCCGGGACAGGGGGCCATGAACACTGAAGCTTTCTTT

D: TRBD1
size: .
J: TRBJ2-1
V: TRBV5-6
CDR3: CASGNGQVLSSEQFF
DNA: TGTGCCAGCGGTAACGGACAGGTCCTTTCGAGTGAGCAGTTCTTC

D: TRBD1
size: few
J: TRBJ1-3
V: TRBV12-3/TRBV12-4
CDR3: CASSSTGGANGNTIYF
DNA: TGTGCCAGCAGTTCGACAGGGGGCGCGAATGGAAACACCATATATTTT